One sample yielded the 18 T cell receptor beta chains listed below, sequenced in a study of cytomegalovirus exposure and HLA in healthy donors. Researchers ran the PCR with 60 Vbeta and 13 Jbeta primers. Assay: immunoSEQ multiplex PCR; the TCRdb copy retains only in-frame clones and omits some. The sample shows 200,000 or so clones, roughly 84% of them seen only once. Sequencing was performed on PBMCs. The receptors were sampled from a human donor in good health.

In this sample, this clone turned up once. The V and J genes are TRBV18 and TRBJ2-7; possibly TRBD2 for D (6 bases). From germline, CDR1 is KGHSH and CDR2 LQKENI. Between the trimmed V and J ends, which lost 3 bases and 0 bases, there was a span of 12 bases. The CDR3 length is 15 residues. This CDR3 reads CASSPSAGSSYEQYF. The CDR3 bases are TGTGCCAGCTCACCCTCGGCGGGAAGCTCCTACGAGCAGTACTTC.

The chain recombines TRBV6-1 with TRBJ2-1, with 9 bases lining up with TRBD2. The CDR3 runs 14 residues. V lost 5 bases, J lost 8 bases, and 7 bases stayed unmatched. Germline assignment: CDR1 MNHNS and CDR2 SASEGT. The DNA for the CDR3 is TGTGCCAGCAGTCCAGCGGGAGGTAGCTATGAGCAGTTCTTC. Protein product: CASSPAGGSYEQFF.

This clone showed up just a few times. The gene calls are TRBV19 and TRBJ2-3, with TRBD1 as a possible D gene (6 bases). Trimming left V 5 bases short and J 2 bases short, with 14 bases between. Germline CDR1 is LNHDA and CDR2 is SQIVND (reference sequence). The CDR3 has 15 amino acids. In DNA form, the CDR3 reads TGTGCCAGTAGTGCGCAGGACAGAATCACAGATACGCAGTATTTT. Translated, it gives CASSAQDRITDTQYF.

The chain couples TRBV15 to TRBJ2-7; D might be TRBD1 (6 bases). Deletions cut 2 bases from V and 3 bases from J, with 14 bases between. The CDR3 covers 15 residues. CDR1 LNHNV and CDR2 YYDKDF come from the germline V gene (reference sequence). CDR3 coding DNA: TGTGCCACCAGCAGATCCCTCGGGACATACTACGAGCAGTACTTC. This encodes CATSRSLGTYYEQYF.

A single count supports this clone. The V gene is TRBV25-1, the J gene TRBJ2-4, with 7 bases matching TRBD2. The CDR3 covers 15 residues. CDR1 is MGHDK, CDR2 SYGVNS, per germline. The junction had 2 bases not matched to a gene; V was cut back by 0 bases and J by 3 bases. As DNA, the CDR3 is TGTGCCAGCAGTGAATATTCGGGAGGCAAAAACATTCAGTACTTC. It is translated as CASSEYSGGKNIQYF.

This clone came up a few times. V gene TRBV27 combines with J gene TRBJ2-5; 10 bases match TRBD1. This CDR3 is built from 15 residues. The V and J ends lost 5 bases and 3 bases, in that order; junction bases with no gene match: 6. Looked up from germline, CDR1 is MNHEY and CDR2 is SMNVEV (reference sequence). As DNA, the CDR3 is TGTGCCAGCAGTCTACTCGGGACAGGGGAAGAGACCCAGTACTTC. Protein sequence: CASSLLGTGEETQYF.

The chain employs TRBV6-1 and TRBJ2-3, with D uncertain. Germline CDR1 is MNHNS and CDR2 is SASEGT. The germline V and J ends were trimmed by 6 bases and 4 bases, with 5 bases remaining between them. The CDR3 contains 11 residues. This CDR3 is CASRGADTQYF. Written as DNA, the CDR3 is TGTGCCAGCAGGGGCGCAGATACGCAGTATTTT.

The rearrangement links TRBV7-2 to TRBJ2-7, with 10 nucleotides matching TRBD2. The CDR3 is 15 residues long. V dropped 0 bases and J dropped 4; count of bases not matched to a gene: 3. The V gene's germline CDR1 is SGHTA and CDR2 FQGNSA. The CDR3, as DNA: TGTGCCAGCAGCTTAGCAGCGGGAGGGGTTTACGAGCAGTACTTC. Its protein product is CASSLAAGGVYEQYF. The whole variable domain, remainder taken from reference TRBV7-2 and TRBJ2-7, is GAGVSQSPSNKVTEKGKDVELRCDPISGHTALYWYRQSLGQGLEFLIYFQGNSAPDKSGLPSDRFSAERTGGSVSTLTIQRTQQEDSAVYLCASSLAAGGVYEQYFGPGTRLTVT.

The chain is built from TRBV4-1 and TRBJ2-7; 7 nucleotides align to TRBD2. The CDR3 length is 17 residues. Germline CDR1 MGHRA, CDR2 YSYEKL. The ends lost 1 base at V and 5 bases at J; junction bases unmatched: 14. CDR3 residues: CASSQVRKAGRIDEQYF. CDR3 DNA sequence: TGCGCCAGCAGCCAAGTAAGAAAAGCGGGAAGGATCGACGAGCAGTACTTC.

In this sample, this clone turned up once. The rearrangement uses TRBV11-2 and TRBJ2-7; 10 bases match TRBD2. Trimming cost V 1 base and J 0 bases; bases outside gene matches: 12. The germline gives CDR1 SGHAT, CDR2 FQNNGV. The CDR3 consists of 19 residues. The CDR3: CASSLVELAGPLSSYEQYF. DNA of the CDR3: TGTGCCAGCAGCTTAGTAGAACTAGCGGGACCACTCTCCTCCTACGAGCAGTACTTC.

The chain uses TRBV5-5 and TRBJ2-5; possible D gene TRBD2, 5 bases. V was shortened by 2 bases and J by 2 bases, with 10 bases between the two germline ends. CDR3 length: 14 amino acids. The germline gives CDR1 SGHKS, CDR2 YYEKEE (reference sequence). CDR3 residues: CASSLGWRQETQYF. The CDR3 coding sequence is TGTGCCAGCAGCTTAGGTTGGAGGCAAGAGACCCAGTACTTC.

J is TRBJ1-4 and V is TRBV7-9; 10 bases line up with TRBD1. Germline V lookup: CDR1 SEHNR, CDR2 FQNEAQ (reference sequence). After removal of 5 bases from V and 7 bases from J, the junction contained 4 bases not matched to a gene. This CDR3 is built from 14 residues. The CDR3 DNA follows: TGTGCCAGCAGCCGGGGACAGGGGAGTGAAAAACTGTTTTTT. It translates to CASSRGQGSEKLFF.

The genes are TRBV30 and TRBJ2-1; D is uncertain. The CDR3 is 13 amino acids. Germline-derived CDR1 and CDR2 are GTSNPN and SVGIG (reference sequence). V was cut by 3 bases and J by 0 bases, with 6 bases left in between. The CDR3 is CAWRIGSYNEQFF. The CDR3 DNA reads as TGTGCCTGGAGAATCGGCTCCTACAATGAGCAGTTCTTC.

This chain links TRBV2 with TRBJ1-2; perhaps TRBD1 as D (5 bases). The germline V and J ends were trimmed by 4 bases and 4 bases, with 7 bases remaining between them. The CDR3 covers 12 residues. Germline CDR1 and CDR2: SNHLY and FYNNEI. CDR3 amino acids: CASSGQSYGYTF. As DNA, the CDR3 is TGTGCCAGCAGTGGACAGTCCTATGGCTACACCTTC.

V is TRBV7-9 and J is TRBJ2-7; 8 bases align to TRBD1. Trimming took 4 bases from V and 3 from J; bases not matched to a gene: 8. This CDR3 has 15 residues. Germline-derived CDR1 and CDR2 are SEHNR and FQNEAQ (reference sequence). CDR3 nucleotide sequence: TGTGCCAGCAGCTCAATACAGGGGGAAAGCTACGAGCAGTACTTC. It specifies CASSSIQGESYEQYF.

V is TRBV7-8 and J is TRBJ2-3; the D is unclear. The germline V and J ends were trimmed by 4 bases and 0 bases, with 11 bases remaining between them. The CDR3 contains 15 residues. Germline V gene lookup returns CDR1 SGHVS and CDR2 FQNEAQ. CDR3 sequence: CASSSDSTSTDTQYF. The CDR3 DNA sequence: TGTGCCAGCAGCTCAGATAGCACGAGCACAGATACGCAGTATTTT.

The V and J genes are TRBV19 and TRBJ1-1, with a weak D call TRBD1 (6 bases). Germline-derived CDR1 and CDR2 are LNHDA and SQIVND (reference sequence). The CDR3 totals 16 residues. The V gene lost 3 bases and the J gene lost 4 bases, with 18 bases spanning the gap. The CDR3 DNA reads TGTGCCAGTAGTATCGCTGCGGGGGGCAGGGTCACTGAAGCTTTCTTT. Translating gives CASSIAAGGRVTEAFF. The complete variable domain, with remaining parts taken from reference TRBV19 and TRBJ1-1, reads DGGITQSPKYLFRKEGQNVTLSCEQNLNHDAMYWYRQDPGQGLRLIYYSQIVNDFQKGDIAEGYSVSREKKESFPLTVTSAQKNPTAFYLCASSIAAGGRVTEAFFGQGTRLTVV.

The chain joins TRBV4-1 to TRBJ2-7; TRBD1 might be the D (6 bases). Germline loops: CDR1 MGHRA, CDR2 YSYEKL. Trimming took off 4 bases at V and 2 bases at J, with 18 bases between the two ends. The CDR3 has 16 amino acids. The CDR3 DNA reads TGCGCCAGCAGCCTCCATTCACAGGGACCCCCCTACGAGCAGTACTTC. This codes for CASSLHSQGPPYEQYF.